The TCR beta chain described here comes from a study of shared clonotypes between healthy human individuals. General study findings and limits: Genetic and exposure-history diversity was limited by the small donor number.

Donors were healthy HIV-negative adults without recently reported acute infections or vaccinations. This was a deep-level run. Assay used: immunoSEQ multiplex PCR; TCRdb lists only in-frame clones, some missing. Among about 1.5 million clones listed, around 95% were seen once. Notes on this clone: Its antigen is not identified.

The CDR3 contains 15 residues. Trimming took 5 bases from V and 2 from J, leaving 10 bases between them. Germline CDR1 SGHTA, CDR2 FQGNSA. This TCR was recovered from a man under 40 in good health. The V gene is TRBV7-2, the J gene TRBJ2-6, with D tentatively TRBD1 (6 bases). The sequenced material came from naive CD4+ T cells sorted from blood. Subset indicated: CD45RA+ positively selected. DNA of the CDR3: TGTGCCAGCAGCGCTACAGGGACTGGGGCCAACGTCCTGACTTTC. Translated: CASSATGTGANVLTF.